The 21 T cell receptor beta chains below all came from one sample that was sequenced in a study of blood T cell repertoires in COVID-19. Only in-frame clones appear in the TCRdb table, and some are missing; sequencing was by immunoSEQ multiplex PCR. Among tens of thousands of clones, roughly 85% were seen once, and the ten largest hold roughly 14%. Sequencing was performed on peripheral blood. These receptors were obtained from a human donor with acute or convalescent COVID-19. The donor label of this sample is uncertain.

CDR3 amino acids: CASNPGTGLNTEAFF. CDR3 bases: TGCGCCAGCAATCCCGGGACAGGGCTGAACACTGAAGCTTTCTTT. This chain joins TRBV10-1 and TRBJ1-1; TRBD1 matches at 9 bases. After removal of 7 bases from V and 0 bases from J, the junction contained 6 bases not matched to a gene. CDR3 length: 15 amino acids. The V gene's germline CDR1 is WNHNN and CDR2 SYGVQD (reference sequence).

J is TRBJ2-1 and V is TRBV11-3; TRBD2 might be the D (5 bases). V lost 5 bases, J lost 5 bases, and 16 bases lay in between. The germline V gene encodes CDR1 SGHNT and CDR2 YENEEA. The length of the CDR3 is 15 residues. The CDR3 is CASSELGPADNEQFF. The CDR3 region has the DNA TGTGCCAGCAGCGAACTAGGACCCGCGGACAATGAGCAGTTCTTC.

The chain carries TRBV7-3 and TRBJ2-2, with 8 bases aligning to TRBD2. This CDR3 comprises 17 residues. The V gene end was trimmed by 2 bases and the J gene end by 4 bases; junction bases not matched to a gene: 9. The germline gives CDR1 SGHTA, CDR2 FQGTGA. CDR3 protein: CASSLGIGGARTGELFF. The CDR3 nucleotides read TGTGCCAGCAGCTTAGGGATCGGGGGGGCCCGCACCGGGGAGCTGTTTTTT.

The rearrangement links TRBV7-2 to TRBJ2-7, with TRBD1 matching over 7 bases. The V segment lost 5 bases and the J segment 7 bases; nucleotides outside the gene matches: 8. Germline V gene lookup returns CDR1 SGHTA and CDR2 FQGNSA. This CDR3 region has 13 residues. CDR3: CASSGTAYLEQYF. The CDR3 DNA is TGTGCCAGCAGCGGGACAGCTTATTTGGAGCAGTACTTC.

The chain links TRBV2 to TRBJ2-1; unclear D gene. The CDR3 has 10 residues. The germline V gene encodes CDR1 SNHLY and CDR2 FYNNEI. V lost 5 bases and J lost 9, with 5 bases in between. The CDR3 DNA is TGTGCCAGCAGTTATAGTGAGCAGTTCTTC. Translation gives CASSYSEQFF.

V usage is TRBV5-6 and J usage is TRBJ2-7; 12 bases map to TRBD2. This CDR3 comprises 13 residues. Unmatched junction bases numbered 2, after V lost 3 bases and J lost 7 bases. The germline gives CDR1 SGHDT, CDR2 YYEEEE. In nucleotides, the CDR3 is TGTGCCAGCAGCTATGGACTAGCGGGGGAGCAGTACTTC. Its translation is CASSYGLAGEQYF.

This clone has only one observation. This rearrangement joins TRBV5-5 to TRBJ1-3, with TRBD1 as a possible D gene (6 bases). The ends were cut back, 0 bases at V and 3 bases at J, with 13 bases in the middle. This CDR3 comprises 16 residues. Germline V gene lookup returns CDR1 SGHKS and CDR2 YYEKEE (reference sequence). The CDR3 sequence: CASSLELGGIGNTIYF. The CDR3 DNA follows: TGTGCCAGCAGCTTGGAACTAGGGGGAATTGGAAACACCATATATTTT. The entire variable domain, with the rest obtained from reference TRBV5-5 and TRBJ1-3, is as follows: DAGVTQSPTHLIKTRGQQVTLRCSPISGHKSVSWYQQVLGQGPQFIFQYYEKEERGRGNFPDRFSARQFPNYSSELNVNALLLGDSALYLCASSLELGGIGNTIYFGEGSWLTVV.

Here the CDR3 reads CASSLSGTSRFAEQFF. In DNA form, the CDR3 reads TGTGCCAGCAGCTTATCCGGGACTAGTCGGTTTGCTGAGCAGTTCTTC. The chain carries TRBV11-2 and TRBJ2-1; 8 nucleotides align to TRBD2. CDR3 length equals 16 residues. J lost 9 bases, V lost 2 bases, and 12 bases had no gene match. Germline CDR1 and CDR2: SGHAT and FQNNGV.

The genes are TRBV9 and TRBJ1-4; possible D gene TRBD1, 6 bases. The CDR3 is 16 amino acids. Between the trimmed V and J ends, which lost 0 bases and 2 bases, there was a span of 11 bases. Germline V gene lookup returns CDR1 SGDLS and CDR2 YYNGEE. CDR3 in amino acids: CASSVGAGGTNEKLFF. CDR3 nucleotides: TGTGCCAGCAGCGTAGGGGCGGGGGGCACTAATGAAAAACTGTTTTTT.

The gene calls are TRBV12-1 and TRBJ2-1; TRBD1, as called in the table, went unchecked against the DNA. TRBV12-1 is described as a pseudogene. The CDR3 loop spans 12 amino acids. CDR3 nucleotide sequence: TGTGCCAGCAGCATGGGCAATGGGGAGCAGTTCTTC. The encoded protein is CASSMGNGEQFF.

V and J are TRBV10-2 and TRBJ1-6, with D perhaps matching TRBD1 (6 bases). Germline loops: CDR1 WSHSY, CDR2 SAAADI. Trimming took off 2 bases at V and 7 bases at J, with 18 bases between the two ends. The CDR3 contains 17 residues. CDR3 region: CASSEAIGQFRNSPLHF. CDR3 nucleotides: TGCGCCAGCAGTGAGGCTATTGGACAGTTCCGGAATTCACCCCTCCACTTT.

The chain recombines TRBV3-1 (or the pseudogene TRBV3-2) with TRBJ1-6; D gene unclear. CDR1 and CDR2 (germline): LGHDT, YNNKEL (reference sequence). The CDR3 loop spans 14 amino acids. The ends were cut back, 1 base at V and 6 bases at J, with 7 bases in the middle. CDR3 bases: TGTGCCAGCAGCCAAGGCACAGTTAATTCACCCCTCCACTTT. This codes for CASSQGTVNSPLHF.

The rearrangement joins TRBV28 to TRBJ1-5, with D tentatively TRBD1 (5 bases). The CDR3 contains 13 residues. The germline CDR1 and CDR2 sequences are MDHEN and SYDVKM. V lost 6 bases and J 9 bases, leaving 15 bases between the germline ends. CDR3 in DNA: TGTGCCAGCAGGAAGGGGCTGGTGGGGCCCCAGCATTTT. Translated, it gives CASRKGLVGPQHF.

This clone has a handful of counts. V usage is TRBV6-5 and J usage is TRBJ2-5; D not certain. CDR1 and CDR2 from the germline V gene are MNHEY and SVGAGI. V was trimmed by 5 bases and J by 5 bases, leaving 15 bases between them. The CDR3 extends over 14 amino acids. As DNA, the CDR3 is TGTGCCAGCAGTCGTACAGTGGGCATGGAGACCCAGTACTTC. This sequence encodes CASSRTVGMETQYF.

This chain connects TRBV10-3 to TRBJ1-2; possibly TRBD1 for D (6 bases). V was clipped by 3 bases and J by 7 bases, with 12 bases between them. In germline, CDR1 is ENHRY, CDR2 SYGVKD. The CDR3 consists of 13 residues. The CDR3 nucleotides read TGTGCCATCAGTGATTGGGGGCCCGCTGGCTACACCTTC. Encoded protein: CAISDWGPAGYTF.

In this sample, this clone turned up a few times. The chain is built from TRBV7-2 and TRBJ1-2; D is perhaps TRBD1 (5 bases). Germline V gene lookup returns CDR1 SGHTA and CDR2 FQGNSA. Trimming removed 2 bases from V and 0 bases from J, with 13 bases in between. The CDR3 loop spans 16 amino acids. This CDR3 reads CASSLSRQTSNYGYTF. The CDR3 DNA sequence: TGTGCCAGCAGCTTAAGTCGACAGACTTCTAACTATGGCTACACCTTC.

As DNA, the CDR3 is TGTGCCAGTAGTCCCACCCCACAGGGGGCAGGCACCTTCTTT. Protein: CASSPTPQGAGTFF. V and J are TRBV19 and TRBJ1-1, with 9 bases lining up with TRBD1. The J segment lost 14 bases and the V segment lost 5 bases, leaving 15 bases of the junction unmatched. The CDR3 covers 14 residues. Germline V gene sequence: CDR1 LNHDA, CDR2 SQIVND (reference sequence).

CDR3 bases: TGTGCCAGCAGCCAGCGACAGGGTTACGAGCAGTACTTC. Translated: CASSQRQGYEQYF. The gene calls are TRBV3-1 (or the pseudogene TRBV3-2) and TRBJ2-7; 7 nucleotides agree with TRBD1. CDR1 is LGHDT, CDR2 YNNKEL, per germline (reference sequence). This CDR3 spans 13 amino acids. V lost 3 bases and J lost 4; bases outside the gene matches: 3.

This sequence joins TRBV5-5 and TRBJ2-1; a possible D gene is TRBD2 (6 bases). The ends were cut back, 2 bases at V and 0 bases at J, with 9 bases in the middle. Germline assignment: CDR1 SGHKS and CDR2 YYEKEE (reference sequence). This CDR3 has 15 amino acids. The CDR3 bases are TGTGCCAGCAGCTTAGACGGGAGCTCCTACAATGAGCAGTTCTTC. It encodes CASSLDGSSYNEQFF. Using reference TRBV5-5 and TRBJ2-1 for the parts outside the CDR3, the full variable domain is DAGVTQSPTHLIKTRGQQVTLRCSPISGHKSVSWYQQVLGQGPQFIFQYYEKEERGRGNFPDRFSARQFPNYSSELNVNALLLGDSALYLCASSLDGSSYNEQFFGPGTRLTVL.

The CDR3 spells CASSFAARTEAFF. Here the CDR3 DNA reads TGCGCCAGCAGCTTTGCCGCGAGGACTGAAGCTTTCTTT. The chain links TRBV5-1 to TRBJ1-1; no clear D gene. This CDR3 has 13 amino acids. Germline assignment: CDR1 SGHRS and CDR2 YFSETQ. V lost 2 bases and J lost 5, with 10 bases in between.

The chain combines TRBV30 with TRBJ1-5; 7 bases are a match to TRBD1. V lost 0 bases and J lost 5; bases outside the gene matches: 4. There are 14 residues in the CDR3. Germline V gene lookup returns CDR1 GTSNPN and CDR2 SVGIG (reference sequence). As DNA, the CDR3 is TGTGCCTGGAGTGTAAGGGACAGCTATCAGCCCCAGCATTTT. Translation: CAWSVRDSYQPQHF.